Listed below are T cell receptor beta chains from one sample, sequenced in a study of control samples from healthy donors and cancer patients. Method: immunoSEQ multiplex PCR; TCRdb's copy keeps in-frame clones and lacks some. Among about 140,000 clones listed, about 90% were seen once. The sample consisted of blood. The receptor source for this set is a man between 18 and 35 years old in good health. CDR3s include the opening cysteine and the closing phenylalanine or tryptophan. D genes are given only for firm matches. Size is omitted from some rows. Given values are once, few, many or a class for expanded clones.

TRBV19	-	-	TRBJ1-1	TGTGTCGTGGTAGGGATGAACACTGAAGCTTTCTTT	CVVVGMNTEAFF
TRBV6-2/TRBV6-3	-	-	TRBJ2-7	TGTGCCAGCAGTTGGGGCAGCTCCTACGAGCAGTACTTC	CASSWGSSYEQYF
TRBV6-6	-	TRBD1	TRBJ2-4	TGTGCCAGCAGTTACTCCGGGACAGGGGGGAACATTCAGTACTTC	CASSYSGTGGNIQYF
TRBV7-6	-	-	TRBJ2-7	TGTGCCAGCAGCCCAGGACATGCCGCCTCCTACGAGCAGTACTTC	CASSPGHAASYEQYF
TRBV27	-	TRBD1	TRBJ2-7	TGTGCCAGCCCCATCAGGGGGCGAACCTACGAGCAGTACTTC	CASPIRGRTYEQYF
TRBV7-9	-	TRBD1	TRBJ1-1	TGTGCCAGCAGCTCTTGGGGACAGGGCACTGAAGCTTTCTTT	CASSSWGQGTEAFF
TRBV28	-	TRBD1	TRBJ1-4	TGTGCCAGCACTACAGGACAGGGCCGGGAAAAACTGTTTTTT	CASTTGQGREKLFF
TRBV29-1	-	-	TRBJ1-2	TGCAGCGTTGAAACAGGGATTCAATGGTATGGCTACACCTTC	CSVETGIQWYGYTF
TRBV19	-	-	TRBJ1-5	TGTGCCAGTAGACCGGGGACGGGAGATCAGCCCCAGCATTTT	CASRPGTGDQPQHF
TRBV24-1	-	TRBD1	TRBJ1-2	TGTGCCACCAGTAACCCAACAGGGGACGGGTATGGCTACACCTTC	CATSNPTGDGYGYTF
TRBV11-2	-	-	TRBJ2-7	TGTGCCAGCAGCCCGAACTCCTACGAGCAGTACTTC	CASSPNSYEQYF
TRBV7-2	-	TRBD1	TRBJ2-1	TGTGCCAGCAGGCTTACAGGGGCCAGCTCCTACAATGAGCAGTTCTTC	CASRLTGASSYNEQFF
TRBV5-1	-	-	TRBJ2-7	TGCGCCAGCAGCTCGGCTATTGGGGGGCGAAACGAGCAGTACTTC	CASSSAIGGRNEQYF
TRBV5-1	-	-	TRBJ1-2	TGCGCCACCGGGAGGGGCCAGGGGTCTCTCTATGGCTACACCTTC	CATGRGQGSLYGYTF
TRBV5-4	-	-	TRBJ2-7	TGTGCCAGCAGCCCTGGCAGGGAGGTCTACGAGCAGTACTTC	CASSPGREVYEQYF
TRBV6-5	-	-	TRBJ1-2	TGTGCCAGCAGTTACTCGAGATGGTCCCCTGGCTACACCTTC	CASSYSRWSPGYTF
TRBV27	-	TRBD2	TRBJ2-7	TGTGCCAGCAGGGTAGCGGGCGGGCACTTCTACGAGCAGTACTTC	CASRVAGGHFYEQYF
TRBV27	-	-	TRBJ1-3	TGTGCCAGCAGTCCGGGCCTCTCTGGAAACACCATATATTTT	CASSPGLSGNTIYF
TRBV4-1	-	TRBD1	TRBJ1-2	TGCGCCAGCAGCCAAGTGGGACAGGGAGATGGCTACACCTTC	CASSQVGQGDGYTF
TRBV13	-	-	TRBJ1-1	TGTGCCAGCAGCTTAGGGTCGGCACAAGAAGCTTTCTTT	CASSLGSAQEAFF
TRBV6-1	-	TRBD1	TRBJ1-6	TGTGCCAGCAGTGAGCTAACAGGGGGCACTGGTTCACCCCTCCACTTT	CASSELTGGTGSPLHF
TRBV5-1	-	TRBD1	TRBJ2-5	TGCGCCAGCAGCCCGGGACAGGGAACCCAGACCCAGTACTTC	CASSPGQGTQTQYF
TRBV4-3	-	-	TRBJ1-3	TGCGCCAGCAGCCAAGATTCAAGAAACACCATATATTTT	CASSQDSRNTIYF
TRBV6-5	few	-	TRBJ1-1	TGTGCCAGCAGTTACTTTGAGAACACTGAAGCTTTCTTT	CASSYFENTEAFF
TRBV5-1	-	-	TRBJ1-2	TGCGCCAGCAGCTTGGACGTTGACAGCCATGGCTACACCTTC	CASSLDVDSHGYTF
TRBV27	once	-	TRBJ1-5	TGTGCCAGCAGTAGTGTTGGGGAGCCCCAGCATTTT	CASSSVGEPQHF
TRBV3-1/TRBV3-2	-	TRBD2	TRBJ2-1	TGTGCCAGCAGCCAAGAAGGTCTAGCGGCGTACAATGAGCAGTTCTTC	CASSQEGLAAYNEQFF
TRBV4-2	-	-	TRBJ1-4	TGTGCCAGCAGCCAAGATTTGGGGGAGGGTCTGTCTAATGAAAAACTGTTTTTT	CASSQDLGEGLSNEKLFF
TRBV5-1	-	-	TRBJ2-4	TGCGCCAGCAGCATGACAGGCAGCCAAAACATTCAGTACTTC	CASSMTGSQNIQYF
TRBV3-1/TRBV3-2	-	-	TRBJ2-5	TGTGCCAGCAGCCCGATCGGGCAAGAAGAGACCCAGTACTTC	CASSPIGQEETQYF
TRBV5-5	once	-	TRBJ2-7	TGTGCCAGCAGCTTGACACCCGAGCAGTACTTC	CASSLTPEQYF
TRBV7-9	-	TRBD1	TRBJ2-7	TGTGCCAGCAGCTTGGACAGGGAGGCGATCTACGAGCAGTACTTC	CASSLDREAIYEQYF
TRBV29-1	-	TRBD2	TRBJ2-3	TGCAGCGTCGCCAAAATGGCGGGGGGCACAGATACGCAGTATTTT	CSVAKMAGGTDTQYF
TRBV6-2/TRBV6-3	-	-	TRBJ2-7	TGTGCCAGCAGTGCCCCAGGGTCAACCTACGAGCAGTACTTC	CASSAPGSTYEQYF
TRBV7-2	-	TRBD1	TRBJ1-1	TGTGCCAGCAGCTTAGTCGGGACAGGGGTAACTGAAGCTTTCTTT	CASSLVGTGVTEAFF
TRBV2	-	TRBD2	TRBJ2-5	TGTGCCAGCAGTGACGTACTAGCGGGGCTAGAGACCCAGTACTTC	CASSDVLAGLETQYF
TRBV11-2	-	TRBD2	TRBJ2-2	TGTGCCAGCAGCTTAGTATTACTAGCGGACCGCACCGGGGAGCTGTTTTTT	CASSLVLLADRTGELFF
TRBV18	-	-	TRBJ2-7	TGTGCCAGCTCACCTCGGGACATAACCCACGAGCAGTACTTC	CASSPRDITHEQYF
TRBV30	-	-	TRBJ2-7	TGTGCCTGGAGAACCCCCGGGGCCTACGAGCAGTACTTC	CAWRTPGAYEQYF
TRBV21-1	-	-	TRBJ1-6	TGTGCCAGCAGCTCCGAAGGGGTAGGCAGCTTCTACTCCTATAATTCACCCCTCCACTTT	CASSSEGVGSFYSYNSPLHF
TRBV10-3	once	-	TRBJ1-5	TGTGCCATCAGTGAGTCGTTAAACAGCAATCAGCCCCAGCATTTT	CAISESLNSNQPQHF
TRBV6-5	-	-	TRBJ1-6	TGTGCCAGCAGTTTGACAGGTTATAATTCACCCCTCCACTTT	CASSLTGYNSPLHF
TRBV5-5	once	-	TRBJ1-1	TGTGCCAGCAGCTCGGGACACGGCACTGAAGCTTTCTTT	CASSSGHGTEAFF
TRBV15	-	-	TRBJ2-3	TGTGCCACCAGCAGAAATACCTTGGGCGCAGATACGCAGTATTTT	CATSRNTLGADTQYF
TRBV2	-	TRBD1	TRBJ2-5	TGTGCCAGCAGTGAATCGACAGGGGCGCGCGAGACCCAGTACTTC	CASSESTGARETQYF
TRBV18	-	-	TRBJ1-1	TGTGCCAGCTCACCACCCAATGGGCAGGGTAGGAACACTGAAGCTTTCTTT	CASSPPNGQGRNTEAFF
TRBV19	-	-	TRBJ1-2	TGTGCCAGTAGTATGTCGACAGCCTCTAACTATGGCTACACCTTC	CASSMSTASNYGYTF
TRBV19	-	-	TRBJ1-2	TGTGCCAGTAGTATAGATAGGTTGAACTATGGCTACACCTTC	CASSIDRLNYGYTF
TRBV15	-	-	TRBJ1-1	TGTGCCACCAGCAGAGATGAGGGGGGGCTTTGGGAGAACACTGAAGCTTTCTTT	CATSRDEGGLWENTEAFF
TRBV6-6	-	-	TRBJ2-2	TGTGCCAGCAGTCCGACACCCCGGGTGATCGGGGAGCTGTTTTTT	CASSPTPRVIGELFF
TRBV7-9	-	-	TRBJ1-5	TGTGCCAGCAGGCCTATCAGGGGTACCCCCGGACCCCAGCATTTT	CASRPIRGTPGPQHF
TRBV9	-	TRBD1	TRBJ1-2	TGTGCCAGCAGCGTGGGGACAGGGACCTATGGCTACACCTTC	CASSVGTGTYGYTF
TRBV18	-	-	TRBJ1-2	TGTGCCAGCTCACCCAACTTTGGGGTCCACTATGGCTACACCTTC	CASSPNFGVHYGYTF
TRBV5-1	-	TRBD2	TRBJ2-6	TGCGCCAGCAGCTTGGGGGGACTACCCTCTGGGGCCAACGTCCTGACTTTC	CASSLGGLPSGANVLTF
TRBV21-1	-	-	TRBJ2-5	TGTGCCAGCAGCAAAGGGGATCCGGACAGGGTGATTCCCCAAGAGACCCAGTACTTC	CASSKGDPDRVIPQETQYF
TRBV6-1	-	TRBD2	TRBJ2-3	TGTGCCAGCAGTGCCTCTAGCGGGGGGCCTCTCACAGATACGCAGTATTTT	CASSASSGGPLTDTQYF
TRBV7-9	-	TRBD1	TRBJ2-3	TGTGCCAGCAGCGCACCACAGGGGGCGTGGGATACGCAGTATTTT	CASSAPQGAWDTQYF
TRBV11-2	-	-	TRBJ2-5	TGTGCCAGCAGTCTTAGATCTGTGAGTTCCGAAGAGACCCAGTACTTC	CASSLRSVSSEETQYF
TRBV4-1	-	TRBD1	TRBJ1-2	TGCGCCAGCAGCCAAAGGGACAGGGAGGTCCTCTATGGCTACACCTTC	CASSQRDREVLYGYTF
TRBV7-9	-	-	TRBJ2-7	TGTGCCAGCAGCTCCCAGGGGGGTCGTTACGAGCAGTACTTC	CASSSQGGRYEQYF